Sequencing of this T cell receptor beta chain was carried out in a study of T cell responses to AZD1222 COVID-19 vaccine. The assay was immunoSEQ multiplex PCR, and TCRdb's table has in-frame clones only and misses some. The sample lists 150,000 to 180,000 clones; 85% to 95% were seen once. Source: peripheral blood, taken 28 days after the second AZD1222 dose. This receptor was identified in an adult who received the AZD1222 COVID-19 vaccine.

The CDR3 loop reads CASTPGGSYNSPLHF. The CDR3 DNA is TGTGCCAGCACCCCGGGGGGCTCCTATAATTCACCCCTCCACTTT. The chain employs TRBV6-5 and TRBJ1-6; D is possibly TRBD1 (5 bases). V was clipped by 7 bases and J by 0 bases, with 10 bases between them. The CDR3 runs 15 residues. The germline gives CDR1 MNHEY, CDR2 SVGAGI.